The 15 T cell receptor beta chains presented below share a single source sample, sequenced in a study of early T cells in non-severe SARS-CoV-2 infection. TCRdb re-derived calls from the 5' RACE reads in MiXCR, one entry per CDR3 protein. The sample yields some 64,000 distinct CDR3 sequences, about 10% seen once. The sample was whole blood, taken at baseline. The origin of the receptors is an adult who was a healthcare worker with PCR-confirmed SARS-CoV-2 infection or an uninfected control (not recorded which).

V is TRBV5-1 and J is TRBJ2-5, with D maybe TRBD2 (5 bases). The germline gives CDR1 SGHRS, CDR2 YFSETQ. The CDR3 totals 13 residues. Trimming left V 0 bases short and J 7 bases short, with 10 bases between. The CDR3 sequence is CASSLAGYSTQYF. The CDR3 DNA is TGCGCCAGCAGCTTGGCGGGGTACTCGACCCAGTACTTC.

This clonotype appeared a few times. The chain joins TRBV11-2 to TRBJ2-1; 9 positions agree with TRBD1. Germline lookup yields CDR1 SGHAT and CDR2 FQNNGV. The CDR3 length is 18 residues. V trimming: 7 bases; J trimming: 6 bases; junction bases outside the gene matches: 19. Here the CDR3 reads CASTPSRGGTGLINEQFF. The DNA of the CDR3 is TGTGCCAGCACTCCATCAAGAGGGGGGACAGGGCTTATCAATGAGCAGTTCTTC.

This clonotype is labeled as medium-sized (0.01 to 0.1%). The V and J genes are TRBV6-2 or TRBV6-3 and TRBJ2-1; D could derive from TRBD1 or TRBD2 (5 bases each). Looked up from germline, CDR1 is MNHEY and CDR2 is SVGEGT. V lost 4 bases to trimming and J lost 8 bases, with 9 bases between them. The CDR3 loop spans 12 amino acids. CDR3 protein: CASSWLGDEQFF. CDR3 nucleotide sequence: TGTGCCAGCAGTTGGTTGGGGGATGAGCAGTTCTTC.

This clonotype was seen a few times. This sequence joins TRBV6-5 and TRBJ2-4; either TRBD1 or TRBD2 may supply D (6 bases each). V dropped 5 bases and J dropped 6 bases, with 17 bases sitting between them. The CDR3 extends over 15 amino acids. Germline lookup yields CDR1 MNHEY and CDR2 SVGAGI. CDR3: CASSALGRGRNIQYF. The CDR3 DNA sequence: TGTGCCAGCAGTGCCCTGGGACGGGGGCGAAACATTCAGTACTTC.

The rearrangement links TRBV10-3 to TRBJ2-2; 9 nucleotides align to TRBD1. With 3 bases clipped from V and 2 bases from J, the junction kept 13 bases outside the gene matches. The CDR3 consists of 19 residues. Germline CDR1 reads ENHRY; CDR2 reads SYGVKD. CDR3 sequence reads: CAISDLFTGQGRNTGELFF. The CDR3 DNA follows: TGTGCCATCAGTGACCTATTCACCGGACAGGGGAGAAACACCGGGGAGCTGTTTTTT.

This clonotype was recorded at least ten times. The genes are TRBV7-9 and TRBJ2-7, with D unclear. Germline CDR1 reads SEHNR; CDR2 reads FQNEAQ (reference sequence). This CDR3 spans 13 amino acids. The V and J ends lost 9 bases and 2 bases respectively, with 14 bases between them. DNA for the CDR3: TGTGCCAGTACGCCGCAAGTAGCCTACGAGCAGTACTTC. Residues: CASTPQVAYEQYF.

This clonotype showed up many times. CDR3 nucleotides: TGCAGTGCTGGGGGGCGCAATCAGCCCCAGCATTTT. Translated: CSAGGRNQPQHF. This chain joins TRBV20-1 and TRBJ1-5; a weak D match, TRBD1 (6 bases). The CDR3 is 12 amino acids. CDR1 is DFQATT, CDR2 SNEGSKA, per germline (reference sequence). V lost 5 bases and J 2 bases, leaving 7 bases between the germline ends.

In its sample, this clonotype was seen a few times. This rearrangement joins TRBV7-8 to TRBJ2-2; D possibly uses TRBD1 or TRBD2 (5 bases each). Per germline, CDR1 SGHVS and CDR2 FQNEAQ. With 5 bases removed from V and 0 bases from J, the gap between germline ends came to 16 bases. The CDR3 runs 17 residues. Here the CDR3 reads CASSPGAGLPNTGELFF. The CDR3 DNA is TGTGCCAGCAGCCCCGGGGCAGGGTTGCCGAACACCGGGGAGCTGTTTTTT.

The chain is built from TRBV19 and TRBJ2-1; 7 positions match TRBD2. Germline-derived CDR1 and CDR2 are LNHDA and SQIVND (reference sequence). The CDR3 is 14 residues long. V was pared by 3 bases and J by 5 bases, with 4 bases of the junction left unmatched. Here the CDR3 DNA reads TGTGCCAGTAGTATCGCCCGGGGGGACAATGAGCAGTTCTTC. Translating it yields CASSIARGDNEQFF.

This chain links TRBV28 with TRBJ2-1; 11 bases are a match to TRBD1. V dropped 3 bases and J dropped 6; count of bases not matched to a gene: 4. Per the germline V gene, CDR1 is MDHEN and CDR2 is SYDVKM. This CDR3 is built from 15 residues. CDR3 loop: CASSFAGTGGNEQFF. The CDR3, as DNA: TGTGCCAGCAGTTTTGCCGGGACAGGGGGCAATGAGCAGTTCTTC.

This clonotype was counted at least ten times. The chain couples TRBV12-3 or TRBV12-4 to TRBJ1-1; D unresolved. Deletions cut 3 bases from V and 1 base from J, with 6 bases between. The CDR3 has 13 residues. The CDR3 region has the DNA TGTGCCAGCAGTTTGGGAGAGAACACTGAAGCTTTCTTT. This gives the protein CASSLGENTEAFF.

This clonotype was found a few times. The chain has TRBV29-1 and TRBJ2-5; 9 nucleotides line up with TRBD1. Germline V gives CDR1 SQVTM, CDR2 ANQGSEA. This CDR3 spans 12 amino acids. After removal of 6 bases from V and 2 bases from J, the junction contained 1 base not matched to a gene. CDR3 region: CSVDRGQETQYF. The CDR3 DNA reads as TGCAGCGTCGACAGGGGGCAAGAGACCCAGTACTTC. The whole variable domain, filled in from reference TRBV29-1 and TRBJ2-5, reads SAVISQKPSRDICQRGTSLTIQCQVDSQVTMMFWYRQQPGQSLTLIATANQGSEATYESGFVIDKFPISRPNLTFSTLTVSNMSPEDSSIYLCSVDRGQETQYFGPGTRLLVL.

This clonotype was seen repeatedly, ten times or more. The chain employs TRBV12-3 or TRBV12-4 and TRBJ1-5; perhaps TRBD1 as D (6 bases). This CDR3 is built from 15 residues. With 6 bases removed from V and 3 bases from J, the gap between germline ends came to 15 bases. Written as DNA, the CDR3 is TGTGCCAGCAGAGGGGGTGCAGGGGACAATCAGCCCCAGCATTTT. It codes for CASRGGAGDNQPQHF.

The chain is built from TRBV6-6 and TRBJ2-7, with D possibly called TRBD1 or TRBD2 (5 bases each). This CDR3 has 11 amino acids. The germline V and J ends were trimmed by 7 bases and 7 bases, with 11 bases remaining between them. Per germline, CDR1 MNHNY and CDR2 SVGAGI (reference sequence). The DNA of the CDR3 is TGTGCCAGCACCAGGGAGCGGGAGCAGTACTTC. Amino acids: CASTREREQYF.

Only a few counts were recorded for this clonotype. V gene TRBV20-1 combines with J gene TRBJ2-1; D is possibly TRBD2 (6 bases). Germline lookup yields CDR1 DFQATT and CDR2 SNEGSKA (reference sequence). V was pared by 5 bases and J by 4 bases, with 12 bases between. The CDR3 has 13 residues. The CDR3, as DNA: TGCAGTGCTCAACGACTAGATTACAATGAGCAGTTCTTC. It translates to CSAQRLDYNEQFF.